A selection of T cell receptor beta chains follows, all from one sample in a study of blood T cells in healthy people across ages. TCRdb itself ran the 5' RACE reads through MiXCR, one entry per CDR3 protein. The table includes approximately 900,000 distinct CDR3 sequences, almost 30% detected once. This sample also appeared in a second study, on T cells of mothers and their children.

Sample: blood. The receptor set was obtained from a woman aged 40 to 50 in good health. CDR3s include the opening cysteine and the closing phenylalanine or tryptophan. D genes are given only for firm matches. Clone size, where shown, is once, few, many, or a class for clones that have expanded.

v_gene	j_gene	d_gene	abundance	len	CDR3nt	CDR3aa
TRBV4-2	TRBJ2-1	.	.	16	TGTGCCAGCAGCCAAGATGGGGGGCTTCGAGACAATGAGCAGTTCTTC	CASSQDGGLRDNEQFF
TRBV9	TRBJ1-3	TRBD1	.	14	TGTGCCAGCAGCGAGGGACAGGGCATAAACACCATATATTTT	CASSEGQGINTIYF
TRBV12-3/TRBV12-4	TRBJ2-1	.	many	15	TGTGCCAGCAGTGCCACAGGGAGCTCCTACAATGAGCAGTTCTTC	CASSATGSSYNEQFF
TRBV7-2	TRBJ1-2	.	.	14	TGTGCCAGCAGCCAGGGACCCGACCCCTATGGCTACACCTTC	CASSQGPDPYGYTF
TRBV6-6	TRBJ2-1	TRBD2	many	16	TGTGCCAGCAGTTACGACAGCGGGGGCCAGGACAATGAGCAGTTCTTC	CASSYDSGGQDNEQFF
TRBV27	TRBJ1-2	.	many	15	TGTGCCAGCAGTCCACGACAGACCTCGGTCTATGGCTACACCTTC	CASSPRQTSVYGYTF
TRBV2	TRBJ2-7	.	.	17	TGTGCCAGCGGTGAAGCGCTAAGGGAGGTTTACTCCTACGAGCAGTACTTC	CASGEALREVYSYEQYF
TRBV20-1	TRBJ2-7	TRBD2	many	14	TGCAGTGCTAGAGACCCCCGACTAGCCCACGAGCAGTACTTC	CSARDPRLAHEQYF
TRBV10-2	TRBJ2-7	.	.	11	TGCGCCAGCAGGGACAGCGCAATCCAGTACTTC	CASRDSAIQYF
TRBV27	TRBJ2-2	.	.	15	TGTGCCAGCACCCCTAGAAGGGGGACCACCGGGGAGCTGTTTTTT	CASTPRRGTTGELFF
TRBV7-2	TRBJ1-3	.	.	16	TGTGCCAGCAGCTTAGGGGCCCCGGGTTCTGGAAACACCATATATTTT	CASSLGAPGSGNTIYF
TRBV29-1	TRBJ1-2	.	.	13	TGCAGCGTTGAGGCTCAGGTACTGAGCGGCTACACCTTC	CSVEAQVLSGYTF
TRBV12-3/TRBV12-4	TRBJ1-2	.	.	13	TGTGCCAGCAGTTTAATGGGGGGCTCTGGCTACACCTTC	CASSLMGGSGYTF
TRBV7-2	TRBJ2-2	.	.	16	TGTGCCAGCAGCTTCGACAGAAATTATAACACCGGGGAGCTGTTTTTT	CASSFDRNYNTGELFF
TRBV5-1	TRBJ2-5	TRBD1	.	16	TGCGCCAGCAGCTTGGGTCGGACAGGGCTAGGAGAGACCCAGTACTTC	CASSLGRTGLGETQYF
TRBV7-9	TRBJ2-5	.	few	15	TGTGCCAGCAGCTTAGGGGATCGGTACCAAGAGACCCGGTACTTC	CASSLGDRYQETRYF
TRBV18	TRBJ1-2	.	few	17	TGTGCCAGCTCACCACCTACAGGGTTGAGAGCTAACTATGGCTACACCTTC	CASSPPTGLRANYGYTF
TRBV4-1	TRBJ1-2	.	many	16	TGCGCCAGCAGCCAAGTCCCGGGGGCGGGTAGTTATGGCTACACCTTC	CASSQVPGAGSYGYTF
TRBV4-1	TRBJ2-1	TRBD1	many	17	TGCGCCAGCAGCCAAGGCCAAACAGGGGGCACCTACAATGAGCAGTTCTTC	CASSQGQTGGTYNEQFF
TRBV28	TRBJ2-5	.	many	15	TGTGCCAGCAGTTTAGTGGCAGGAGCTGAGGAGACCCAGTACTTC	CASSLVAGAEETQYF
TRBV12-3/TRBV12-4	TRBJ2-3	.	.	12	TGTGCCAGCAGAGCCTTTCCAGATACGCAGTATTTT	CASRAFPDTQYF
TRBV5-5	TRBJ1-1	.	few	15	TGTGCCAGCAGCTTCTACCCAGAACTGAACACTGAAGCTTTCTTT	CASSFYPELNTEAFF
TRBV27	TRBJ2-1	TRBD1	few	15	TGTGCCAGCCGTTCTTTGGGACAGGGCTACAATGAGCAGTTCTTC	CASRSLGQGYNEQFF
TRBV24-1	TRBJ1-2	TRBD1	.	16	TGTGCCACCAGTTCGGACAGGGACCGGCCCGGCTATGGCTACACCTTC	CATSSDRDRPGYGYTF
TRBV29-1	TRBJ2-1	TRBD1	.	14	TGCAGCGTGGAACCGGGACAGGGCTACAATGAGCAGTTCTTC	CSVEPGQGYNEQFF
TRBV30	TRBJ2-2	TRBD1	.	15	TGTGCCTGGAGGGGGGACAGCACGAACACCGGGGAGCTGTTTTTT	CAWRGDSTNTGELFF
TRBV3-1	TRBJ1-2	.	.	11	TGTGCCAGCAGCCATTCGCGGGGCTACACCTTC	CASSHSRGYTF
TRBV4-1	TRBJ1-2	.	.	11	TGCGCCAGCAGGCCATCGGATGGCTACACCTTC	CASRPSDGYTF
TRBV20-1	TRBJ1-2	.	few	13	TGCAGTGCTAGCACCAAGGGAGGCTATGGCTACACCTTT	CSASTKGGYGYTF
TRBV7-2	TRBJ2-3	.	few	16	TGTGCCAGCACGGCGGGGCTTTATGTGAGCACAGATACGCAGTATTTT	CASTAGLYVSTDTQYF
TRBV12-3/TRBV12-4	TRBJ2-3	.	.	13	TGTGCCAGCAGTGGGGGGGCCGGAGATACGCAGTATTTT	CASSGGAGDTQYF
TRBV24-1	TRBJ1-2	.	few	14	TGTGCCACCAGTGAGCCCGGGGCCGAGGGGGGCTACACCTTC	CATSEPGAEGGYTF
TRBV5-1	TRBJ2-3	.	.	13	TGCGCCAGCAGCCCGTTTGACACAGATACGCAGTATTTT	CASSPFDTDTQYF
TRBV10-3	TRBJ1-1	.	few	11	TGTGCCATCAGTCGGGACACTGAAGCTTTCTTT	CAISRDTEAFF
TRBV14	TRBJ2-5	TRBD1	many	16	TGTGCCAGCAGCCTTCGGACAGGAGCAAGGGGAGAGACCCAGTACTTC	CASSLRTGARGETQYF
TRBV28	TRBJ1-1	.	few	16	TGTGCCAGCAGTTTCCCGAGTAGGGACATGAACACTGAAGCTTTCTTT	CASSFPSRDMNTEAFF
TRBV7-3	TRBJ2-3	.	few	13	TGTGCCAGCAGCGGGGGGATCGGGGATACGCAGTATTTT	CASSGGIGDTQYF
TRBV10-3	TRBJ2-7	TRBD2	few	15	TGTGCCATCAGTGAGACTAGCGGGGCCCTCTACGAGCAGTACTTC	CAISETSGALYEQYF
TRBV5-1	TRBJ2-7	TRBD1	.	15	TGCGCCAGCAGCTTTGGGACAGGGCTTTCTGACGAGCAGTACTTC	CASSFGTGLSDEQYF
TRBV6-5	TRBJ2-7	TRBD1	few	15	TGTGCCAGCAGGAGGGGTTGGACAGGGGGCTACGAGCAGTACTTC	CASRRGWTGGYEQYF
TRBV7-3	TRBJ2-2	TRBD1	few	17	TGTGCCAGCAGCCCTTCCCGGGACAGGGTGAACACCGGGGAGCTGTTTTTT	CASSPSRDRVNTGELFF
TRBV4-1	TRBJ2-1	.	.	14	TGCGCCAGCAGCCCAGGACTATACTTGAATGAGCAGTTCTTC	CASSPGLYLNEQFF
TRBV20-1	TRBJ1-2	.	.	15	TGCAGTGCTACCGACCTCCGACAGGAGTTCTATGGCTACACCTTC	CSATDLRQEFYGYTF
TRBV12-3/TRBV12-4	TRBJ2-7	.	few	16	TGTGCCAGCAGCCCCGCGAACAGGGTAGGAACCTACGAGCAGTACTTC	CASSPANRVGTYEQYF
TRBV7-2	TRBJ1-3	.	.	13	TGTGCCAGCAGCGCCCGTGTAGGACCCACCAGATATTTT	CASSARVGPTRYF
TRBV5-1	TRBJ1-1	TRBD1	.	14	TGCGCCAGCAGCTTTAACAGGGGGGGAACTGAAGCTTTCTTT	CASSFNRGGTEAFF
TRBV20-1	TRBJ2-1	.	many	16	TGCAGTGCTTCTATCCCCGGGGTCCCTACTACAAGTGAGCAGTTCTTC	CSASIPGVPTTSEQFF
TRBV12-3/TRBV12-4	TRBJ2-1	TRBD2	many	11	TGTGCCAGCAGACTAGCGCGCGAGCAGTTCTTC	CASRLAREQFF
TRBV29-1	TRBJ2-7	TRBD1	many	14	TGCAGCGTTCCTAGTCCCGGGACAGGGGACGAGCAGTACTTC	CSVPSPGTGDEQYF